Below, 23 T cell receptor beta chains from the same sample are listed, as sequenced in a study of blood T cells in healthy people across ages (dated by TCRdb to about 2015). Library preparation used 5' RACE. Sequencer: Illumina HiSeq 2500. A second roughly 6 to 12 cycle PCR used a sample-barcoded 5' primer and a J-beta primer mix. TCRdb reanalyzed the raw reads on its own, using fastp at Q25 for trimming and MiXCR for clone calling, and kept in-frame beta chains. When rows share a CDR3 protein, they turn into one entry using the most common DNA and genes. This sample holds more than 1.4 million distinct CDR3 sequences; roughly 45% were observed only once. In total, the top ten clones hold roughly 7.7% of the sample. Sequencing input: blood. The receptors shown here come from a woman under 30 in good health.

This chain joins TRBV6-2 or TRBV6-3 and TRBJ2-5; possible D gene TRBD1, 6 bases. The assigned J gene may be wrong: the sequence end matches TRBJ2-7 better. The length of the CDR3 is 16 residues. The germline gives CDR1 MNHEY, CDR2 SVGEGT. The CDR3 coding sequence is TGTGCCAGCAGTTACTCCATGAGGGACACTTCCTACGAGCAGTACTTC. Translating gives CASSYSMRDTSYEQYF.

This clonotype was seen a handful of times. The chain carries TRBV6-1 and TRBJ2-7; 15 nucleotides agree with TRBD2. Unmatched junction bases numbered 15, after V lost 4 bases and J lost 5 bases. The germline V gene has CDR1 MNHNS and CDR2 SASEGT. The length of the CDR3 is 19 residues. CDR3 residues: CASSAQPTGLAGGFNEQYF. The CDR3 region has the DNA TGTGCCAGCAGTGCGCAACCCACGGGACTAGCGGGAGGCTTTAACGAGCAGTACTTC.

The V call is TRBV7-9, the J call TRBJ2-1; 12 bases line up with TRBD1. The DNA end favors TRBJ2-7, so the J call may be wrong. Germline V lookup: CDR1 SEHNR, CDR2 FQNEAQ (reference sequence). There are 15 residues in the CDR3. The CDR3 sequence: CASSPGTGGIYEQYF. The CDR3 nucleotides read TGTGCCAGCAGCCCTGGGACAGGGGGCATATACGAGCAGTACTTC.

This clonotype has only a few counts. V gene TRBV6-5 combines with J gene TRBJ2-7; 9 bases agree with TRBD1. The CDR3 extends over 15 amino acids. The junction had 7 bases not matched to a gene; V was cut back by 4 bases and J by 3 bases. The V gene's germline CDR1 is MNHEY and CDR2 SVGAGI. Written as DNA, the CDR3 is TGTGCCAGCAGTTCGGGGACAGGGAGGCTCTACGAGCAGTACTTC. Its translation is CASSSGTGRLYEQYF.

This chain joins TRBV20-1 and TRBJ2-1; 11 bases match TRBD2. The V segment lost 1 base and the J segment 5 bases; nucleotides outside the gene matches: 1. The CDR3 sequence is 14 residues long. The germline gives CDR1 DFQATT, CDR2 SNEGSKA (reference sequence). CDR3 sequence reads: CSARATSGDNEQFF. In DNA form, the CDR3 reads TGCAGTGCTAGAGCGACTAGCGGGGACAATGAGCAGTTCTTC.

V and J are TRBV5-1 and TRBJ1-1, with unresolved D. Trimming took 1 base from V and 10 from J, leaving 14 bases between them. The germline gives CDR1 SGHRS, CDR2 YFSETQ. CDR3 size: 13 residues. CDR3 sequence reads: CASSLPGEVGAFF. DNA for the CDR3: TGCGCCAGCAGCTTGCCCGGGGAGGTGGGAGCTTTCTTT. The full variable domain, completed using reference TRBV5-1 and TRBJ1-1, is KAGVTQTPRYLIKTRGQQVTLSCSPISGHRSVSWYQQTPGQGLQFLFEYFSETQRNKGNFPGRFSGRQFSNSRSEMNVSTLELGDSALYLCASSLPGEVGAFFGQGTRLTVV.

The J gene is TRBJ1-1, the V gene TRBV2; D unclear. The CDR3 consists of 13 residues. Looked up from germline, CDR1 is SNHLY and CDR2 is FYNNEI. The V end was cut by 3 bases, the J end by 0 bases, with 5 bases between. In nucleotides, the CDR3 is TGTGCCAGCAGTGACGGGGTGAACACTGAAGCTTTCTTT. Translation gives CASSDGVNTEAFF.

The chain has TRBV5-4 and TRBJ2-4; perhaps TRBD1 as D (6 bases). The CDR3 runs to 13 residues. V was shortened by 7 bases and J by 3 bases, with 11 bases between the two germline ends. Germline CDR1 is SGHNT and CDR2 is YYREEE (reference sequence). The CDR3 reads CASGTDSKNIQYF. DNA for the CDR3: TGTGCCAGCGGAACGGACAGCAAAAACATTCAGTACTTC.

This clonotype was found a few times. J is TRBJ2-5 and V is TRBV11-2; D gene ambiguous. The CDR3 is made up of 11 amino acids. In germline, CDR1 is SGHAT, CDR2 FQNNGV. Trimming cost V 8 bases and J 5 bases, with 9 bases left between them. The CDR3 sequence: CASCAAETQYF. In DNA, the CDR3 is TGTGCCAGCTGTGCCGCGGAGACCCAGTACTTC. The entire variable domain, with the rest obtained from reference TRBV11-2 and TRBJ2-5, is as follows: EAGVAQSPRYKIIEKRQSVAFWCNPISGHATLYWYQQILGQGPKLLIQFQNNGVVDDSQLPKDRFSAERLKGVDSTLKIQPAKLEDSAVYLCASCAAETQYFGPGTRLLVL.

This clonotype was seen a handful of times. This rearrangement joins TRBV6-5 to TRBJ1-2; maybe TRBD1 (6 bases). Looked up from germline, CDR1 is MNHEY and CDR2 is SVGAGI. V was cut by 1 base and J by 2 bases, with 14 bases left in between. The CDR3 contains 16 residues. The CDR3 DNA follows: TGTGCCAGCAGTTACTTGTACAGGGATAGAAACTATGGCTACACCTTC. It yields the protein CASSYLYRDRNYGYTF.

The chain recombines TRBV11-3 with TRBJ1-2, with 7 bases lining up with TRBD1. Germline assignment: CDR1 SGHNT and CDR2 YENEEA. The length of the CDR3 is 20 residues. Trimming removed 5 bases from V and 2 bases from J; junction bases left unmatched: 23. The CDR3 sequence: CASSMPLSRGSLVANYGYTF. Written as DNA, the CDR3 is TGTGCCAGCAGCATGCCCTTGAGCAGGGGGAGTTTAGTGGCAAACTATGGCTACACCTTC.

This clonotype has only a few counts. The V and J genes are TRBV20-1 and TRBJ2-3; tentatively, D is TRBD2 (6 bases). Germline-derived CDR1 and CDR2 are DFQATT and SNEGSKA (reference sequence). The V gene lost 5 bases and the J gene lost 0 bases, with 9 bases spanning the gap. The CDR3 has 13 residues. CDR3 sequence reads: CSAERGSTDTQYF. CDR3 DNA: TGCAGTGCTGAACGGGGGAGCACAGATACGCAGTATTTT.

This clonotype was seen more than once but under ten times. The CDR3 here is CASNRDSGANVLTF. The CDR3 region has the DNA TGTGCCAGCAACCGGGATTCAGGGGCCAACGTCCTGACTTTC. This rearrangement joins TRBV9 to TRBJ2-6; D possibly corresponds to TRBD2 (5 bases). This CDR3 is built from 14 residues. The V gene lost 6 bases and the J gene lost 4 bases, with 11 bases spanning the gap. Germline V gene sequence: CDR1 SGDLS, CDR2 YYNGEE.

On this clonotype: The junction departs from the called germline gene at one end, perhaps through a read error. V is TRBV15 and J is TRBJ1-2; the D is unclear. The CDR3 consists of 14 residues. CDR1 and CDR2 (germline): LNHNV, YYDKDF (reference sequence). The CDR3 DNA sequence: TGTGCCACCAGCAGAGAGAAGGTTTTGGATGGCCACACCTTC. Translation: CATSREKVLDGHTF.

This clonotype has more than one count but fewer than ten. CDR3 sequence (DNA): TGTGCCAGCAGTAATTCTCCCGAGGGGTACTCCTACAATGAGCAGTTCTTC. The encoded protein is CASSNSPEGYSYNEQFF. J is TRBJ2-1 and V is TRBV6-7, with D possibly called TRBD1 or TRBD2 (5 bases each). TRBV6-7 belongs to the ORF category, with a function that is uncertain. Trimming cost V 5 bases and J 0 bases, with 17 bases left between them. The CDR3 loop spans 17 amino acids.

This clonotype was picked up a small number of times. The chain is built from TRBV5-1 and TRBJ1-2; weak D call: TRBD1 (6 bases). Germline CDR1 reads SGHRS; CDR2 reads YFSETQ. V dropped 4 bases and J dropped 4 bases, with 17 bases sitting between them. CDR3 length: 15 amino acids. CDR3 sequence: CASSISTGLSYGYTF. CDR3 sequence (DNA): TGCGCCAGCAGCATATCTACAGGGTTGAGCTATGGCTACACCTTC.

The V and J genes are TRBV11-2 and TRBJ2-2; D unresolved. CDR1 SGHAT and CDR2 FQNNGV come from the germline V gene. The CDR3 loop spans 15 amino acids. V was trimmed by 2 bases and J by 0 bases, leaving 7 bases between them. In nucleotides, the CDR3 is TGTGCCAGCAGCTTACCGGGCCCGAACACCGGGGAGCTGTTTTTT. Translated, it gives CASSLPGPNTGELFF. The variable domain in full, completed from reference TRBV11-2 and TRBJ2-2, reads EAGVAQSPRYKIIEKRQSVAFWCNPISGHATLYWYQQILGQGPKLLIQFQNNGVVDDSQLPKDRFSAERLKGVDSTLKIQPAKLEDSAVYLCASSLPGPNTGELFFGEGSRLTVL.

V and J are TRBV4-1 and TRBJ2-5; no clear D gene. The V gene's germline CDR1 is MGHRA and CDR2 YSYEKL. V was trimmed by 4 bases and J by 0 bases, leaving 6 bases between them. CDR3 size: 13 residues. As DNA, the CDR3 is TGCGCCAGCAGCCGAACTTACCAAGAGACCCAGTACTTC. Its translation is CASSRTYQETQYF.

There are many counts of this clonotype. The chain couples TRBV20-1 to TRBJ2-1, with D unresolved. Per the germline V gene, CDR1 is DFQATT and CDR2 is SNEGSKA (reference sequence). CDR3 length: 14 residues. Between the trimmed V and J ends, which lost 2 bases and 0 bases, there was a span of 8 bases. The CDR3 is CSARLASSYNEQFF. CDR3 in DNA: TGCAGTGCTAGATTGGCTAGCTCCTACAATGAGCAGTTCTTC.

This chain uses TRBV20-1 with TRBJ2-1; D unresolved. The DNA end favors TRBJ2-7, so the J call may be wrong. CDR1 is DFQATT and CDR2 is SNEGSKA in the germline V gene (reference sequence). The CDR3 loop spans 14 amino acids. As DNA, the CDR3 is TGCAGTGCTCTCGCCCAAAGCTCCTACAATGAGCAGTACTTC. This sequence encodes CSALAQSSYNEQYF.

CDR3 residues: CAISAQGEKLFF. Written as DNA, the CDR3 is TGTGCCATCAGTGCACAGGGTGAAAAACTGTTTTTT. The rearrangement links TRBV10-3 to TRBJ1-4; D perhaps matches TRBD1 (6 bases). The CDR3 contains 12 residues. Trimming cost V 4 bases and J 7 bases, with 7 bases left between them. Germline assignment: CDR1 ENHRY and CDR2 SYGVKD.

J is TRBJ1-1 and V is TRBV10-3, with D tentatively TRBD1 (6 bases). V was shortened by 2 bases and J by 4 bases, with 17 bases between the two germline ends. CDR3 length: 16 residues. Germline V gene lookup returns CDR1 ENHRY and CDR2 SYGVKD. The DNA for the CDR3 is TGTGCCATCAGTGAGATCGAGCCGGGGGCGGGCACTGAAGCTTTCTTT. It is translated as CAISEIEPGAGTEAFF.

CDR3 region: CASSQALRGDTDTQYF. For the CDR3, the DNA is TGCGCCAGCAGCCAAGCCCTGCGCGGGGACACAGATACGCAGTATTTT. V is TRBV4-1 and J is TRBJ2-3, with TRBD2 as a possible D gene (6 bases). CDR3 length: 16 residues. Trimming left V 1 base short and J 2 bases short, with 13 bases between. CDR1 and CDR2 (germline): MGHRA, YSYEKL.